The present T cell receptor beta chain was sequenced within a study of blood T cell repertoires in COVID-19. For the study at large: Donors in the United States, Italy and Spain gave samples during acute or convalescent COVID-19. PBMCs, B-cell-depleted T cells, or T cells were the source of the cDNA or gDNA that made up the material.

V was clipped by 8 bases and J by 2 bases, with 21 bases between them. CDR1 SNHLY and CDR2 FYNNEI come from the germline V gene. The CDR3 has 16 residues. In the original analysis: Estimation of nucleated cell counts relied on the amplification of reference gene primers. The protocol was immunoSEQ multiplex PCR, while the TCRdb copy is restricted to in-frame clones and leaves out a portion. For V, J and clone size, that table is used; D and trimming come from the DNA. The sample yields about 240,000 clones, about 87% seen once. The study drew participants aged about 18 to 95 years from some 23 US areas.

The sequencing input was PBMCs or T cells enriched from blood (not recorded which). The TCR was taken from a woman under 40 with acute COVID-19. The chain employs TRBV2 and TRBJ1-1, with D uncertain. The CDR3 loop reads CASRRGFGEINTEAFF. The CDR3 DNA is TGTGCCAGCCGACGTGGGTTCGGAGAAATAAACACTGAAGCTTTCTTT. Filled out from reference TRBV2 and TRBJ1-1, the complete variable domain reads EPEVTQTPSHQVTQMGQEVILRCVPISNHLYFYWYRQILGQKVEFLVSFYNNEISEKSEIFDDQFSVERPDGSNFTLKIRSTKLEDSAMYFCASRRGFGEINTEAFFGQGTRLTVV.